This T cell receptor beta chain originates from a study of CD8+ T cells in alopecia areata. General observations from the study: Scalp and blood retained many expanded lesional clones during tofacitinib.

Treatment of the sample: oral pan-JAK inhibitor, 5-10 mg twice daily. The CDR3 has 18 residues. From germline, CDR1 is LNHDA and CDR2 SQIVND (reference sequence). The V end was cut by 6 bases, the J end by 0 bases, with 21 bases between. Comment on this clone: The antigen is not known.

TCR sequencing used cDNA made by reverse transcription of extracted RNA. The method was immunoSEQ multiplex PCR; TCRdb's version includes in-frame clones alone and lacks a portion of them. The data hold around 140,000 clones, with 86% observed a single time. Sequences were derived from CD8+ T cells sorted from blood, sampled at week 4, from a patient treated with tofacitinib. The rearrangement joins TRBV19 to TRBJ1-5; TRBD1 might be the D (6 bases). The receptor comes from a human donor with alopecia areata. The CDR3 reads CASSDTGNPRYSNQPQHF. Written as DNA, the CDR3 is TGTGCCAGTAGCGACACAGGGAACCCACGCTATAGCAATCAGCCCCAGCATTTT. Variable domain in full (rest from reference TRBV19 and TRBJ1-5): DGGITQSPKYLFRKEGQNVTLSCEQNLNHDAMYWYRQDPGQGLRLIYYSQIVNDFQKGDIAEGYSVSREKKESFPLTVTSAQKNPTAFYLCASSDTGNPRYSNQPQHFGDGTRLSIL.